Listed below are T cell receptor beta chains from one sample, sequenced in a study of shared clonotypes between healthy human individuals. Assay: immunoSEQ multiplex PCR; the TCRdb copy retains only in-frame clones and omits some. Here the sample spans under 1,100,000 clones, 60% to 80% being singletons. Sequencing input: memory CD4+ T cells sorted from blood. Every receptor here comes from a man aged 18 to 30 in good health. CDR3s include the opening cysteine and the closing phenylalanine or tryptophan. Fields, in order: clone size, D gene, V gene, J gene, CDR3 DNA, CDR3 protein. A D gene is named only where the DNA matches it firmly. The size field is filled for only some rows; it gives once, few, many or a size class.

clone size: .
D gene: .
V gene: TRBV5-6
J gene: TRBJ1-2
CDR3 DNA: TGTGCCAGCAGCCCTAATAGGAAGAGGACAGATGGCTACACCTTC
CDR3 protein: CASSPNRKRTDGYTF

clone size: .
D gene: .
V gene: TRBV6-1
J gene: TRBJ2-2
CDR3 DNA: TGTGCCAGCAATTTCAGGGGTAGCGGGGAGCTGTTTTTT
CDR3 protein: CASNFRGSGELFF

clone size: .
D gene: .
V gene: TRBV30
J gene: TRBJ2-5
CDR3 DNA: TGTGCCTGGAGACAGTTGTCTCAAGAGACCCAGTACTTC
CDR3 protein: CAWRQLSQETQYF

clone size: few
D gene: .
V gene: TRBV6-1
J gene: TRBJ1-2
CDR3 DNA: TGTGCCAGCAGTGAATTTCCAACCTATGGCTACACCTTC
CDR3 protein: CASSEFPTYGYTF

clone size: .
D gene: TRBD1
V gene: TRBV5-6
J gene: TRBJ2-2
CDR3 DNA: TGTGCCAGCAGCTTTTCAGGGGGTGGCACCGGGGAGCTGTTTTTT
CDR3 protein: CASSFSGGGTGELFF

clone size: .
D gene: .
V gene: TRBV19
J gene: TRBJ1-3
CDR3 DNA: TGTGCCAGCCGCGGACCTCCGAAAGGTCCAGGAAACACCATATATTTT
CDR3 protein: CASRGPPKGPGNTIYF

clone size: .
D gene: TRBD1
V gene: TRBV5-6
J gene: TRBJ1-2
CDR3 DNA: TGTGCCAGCACCTGGGACAGGGGGAACGATGGCTACACCTTC
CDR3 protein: CASTWDRGNDGYTF

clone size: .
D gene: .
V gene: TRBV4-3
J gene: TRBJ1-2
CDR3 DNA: TGCGCCAGCAGCCAAGATCACAGGGTGGTGGGCTACACCTTC
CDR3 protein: CASSQDHRVVGYTF

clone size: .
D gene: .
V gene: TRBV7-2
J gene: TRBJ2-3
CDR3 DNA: TGTGCCAGCAGCGCATATGACTCGTTAAAAACTAGTCAAACAGATACGCAGTATTTT
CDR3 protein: CASSAYDSLKTSQTDTQYF

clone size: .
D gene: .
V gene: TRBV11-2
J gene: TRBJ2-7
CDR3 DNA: TGTGCCAGCAGCTTGACTGGTCGAAGGCATGAGGACGAGCAGTACTTC
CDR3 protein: CASSLTGRRHEDEQYF

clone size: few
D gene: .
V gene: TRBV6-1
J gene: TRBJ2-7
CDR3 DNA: TGTGCCAGCAGTGAAAGGACGGGCTGGGAGCAGTACTTC
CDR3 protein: CASSERTGWEQYF

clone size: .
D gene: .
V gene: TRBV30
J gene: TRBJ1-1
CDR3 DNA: TGTGCCTGCGTGACCCGCCGGATCACTGAAGCTTTCTTT
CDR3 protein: CACVTRRITEAFF

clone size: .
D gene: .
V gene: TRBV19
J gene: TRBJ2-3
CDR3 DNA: TGTGCCAGTAGATTGCATTCCGCTAATACGCAGTATTTT
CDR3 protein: CASRLHSANTQYF

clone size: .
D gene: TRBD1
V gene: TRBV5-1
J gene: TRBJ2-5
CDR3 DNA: TGCGCCAGCAGCCGGACAGGGGACCAAGAGACCCAGTACTTC
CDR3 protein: CASSRTGDQETQYF

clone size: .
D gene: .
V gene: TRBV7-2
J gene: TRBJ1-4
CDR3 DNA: TGTGCCAGCAGCCAGCAGGGAACGGGGAATGAAAAACTGTTTTTT
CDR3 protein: CASSQQGTGNEKLFF

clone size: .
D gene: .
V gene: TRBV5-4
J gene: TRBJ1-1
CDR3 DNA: TGTGCCAGCAGTCAGAAGGGGGGCACTGAAGCTTTCTTT
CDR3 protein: CASSQKGGTEAFF

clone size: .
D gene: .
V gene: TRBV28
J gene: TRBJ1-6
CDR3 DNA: TGTGCCAGCAGTTTAGGGTATCCACCCCTCCACTTT
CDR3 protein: CASSLGYPPLHF

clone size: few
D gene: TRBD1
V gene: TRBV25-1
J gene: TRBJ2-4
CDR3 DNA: TGTGCCAGCAGTCCTTTTCAAGGGACAGCTGCCAAAAACATTCAGTACTTC
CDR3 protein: CASSPFQGTAAKNIQYF

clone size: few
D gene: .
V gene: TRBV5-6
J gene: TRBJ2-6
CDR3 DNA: TGTGCCAGCAGCTTCCGGACAGCCGCCACGGGGGCCAACGTCCTGACTTTC
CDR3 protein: CASSFRTAATGANVLTF

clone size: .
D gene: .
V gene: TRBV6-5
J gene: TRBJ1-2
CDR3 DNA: TGTGCCAGCAGTTACCGGGCAGCCTATGGCTACACCTTC
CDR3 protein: CASSYRAAYGYTF

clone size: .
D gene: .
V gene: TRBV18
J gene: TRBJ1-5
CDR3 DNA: TGTGCCAGCTCACGAGGACAGAGCAATCAGCCCCAGCATTTT
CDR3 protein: CASSRGQSNQPQHF

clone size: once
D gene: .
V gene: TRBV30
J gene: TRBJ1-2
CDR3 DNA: TGTGCCTGGAGTGTTTTCGCAGGGTTTCATGGCTACACCTTC
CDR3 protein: CAWSVFAGFHGYTF

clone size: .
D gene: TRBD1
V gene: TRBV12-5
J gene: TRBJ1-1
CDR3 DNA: TGTGCTAGTGGTCCCAACCTCCGGACAGGTGAAGCTTTCTTT
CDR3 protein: CASGPNLRTGEAFF

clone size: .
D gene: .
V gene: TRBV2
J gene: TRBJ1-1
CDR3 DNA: TGTGCCGGGTACCAGGGCGTTGGAGCTGAAGCTTTCTTT
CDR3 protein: CAGYQGVGAEAFF

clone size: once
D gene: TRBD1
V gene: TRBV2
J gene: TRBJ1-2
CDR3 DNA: TGTGCCAGCAGTGAATATCAGGGGGCAAACTATGGCTACACCTTC
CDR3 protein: CASSEYQGANYGYTF

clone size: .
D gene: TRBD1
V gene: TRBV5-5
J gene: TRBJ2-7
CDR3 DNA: TGTGCCAGCAGGCCCGGGACAGGGCCCTACGAGCAGTACTTC
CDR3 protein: CASRPGTGPYEQYF

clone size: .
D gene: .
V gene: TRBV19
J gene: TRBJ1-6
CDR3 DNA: TGTGCCAGTGGCAGCGCGAGCTCCTATAATTCACCCCTCCACTTT
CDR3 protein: CASGSASSYNSPLHF

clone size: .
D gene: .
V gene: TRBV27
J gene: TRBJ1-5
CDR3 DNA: TGTGCCAGCAGCTTCATTGGTGAGTTGCTGGACAATCAGCCCCAGCATTTT
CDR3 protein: CASSFIGELLDNQPQHF

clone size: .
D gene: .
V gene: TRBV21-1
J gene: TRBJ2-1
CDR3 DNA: TGTGCCAGCAGCTCCATCCGGGACTCTTACAATGAGCAGTTCTTC
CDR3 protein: CASSSIRDSYNEQFF

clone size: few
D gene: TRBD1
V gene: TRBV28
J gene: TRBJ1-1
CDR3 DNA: TGTGCCAGCAGTAAGGGACAGGACACTGAAGCTTTCTTT
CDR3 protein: CASSKGQDTEAFF

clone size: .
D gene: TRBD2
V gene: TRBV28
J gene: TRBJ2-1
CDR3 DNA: TGTGCCAGCAGTCCGATAGGACGAGCGGGGGGCTTTTTAAATGAGCAGTTCTTC
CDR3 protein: CASSPIGRAGGFLNEQFF

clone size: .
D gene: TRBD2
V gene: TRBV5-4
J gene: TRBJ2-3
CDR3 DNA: TGTGCCAGCAGCTTGGCTTGGACTAGCGGGAGTTCAGATACGCAGTATTTT
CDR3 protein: CASSLAWTSGSSDTQYF

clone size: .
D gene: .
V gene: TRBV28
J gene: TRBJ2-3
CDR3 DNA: TGTGCCAGCAGTTTTTCCCTCCACGGCACAGATACGCAGTATTTT
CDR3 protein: CASSFSLHGTDTQYF

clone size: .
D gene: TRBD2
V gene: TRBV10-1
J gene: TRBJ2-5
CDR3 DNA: TGCGCCAGCAGTGTGGGGGGGTCCCAAGAGACCCAGTACTTC
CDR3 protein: CASSVGGSQETQYF

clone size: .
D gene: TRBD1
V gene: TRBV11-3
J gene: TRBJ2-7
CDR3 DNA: TGTGCCAGCAGCCGGGACAGATCCTACGAGCAGTACTTC
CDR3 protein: CASSRDRSYEQYF

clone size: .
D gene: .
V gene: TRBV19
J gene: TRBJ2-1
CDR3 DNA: TGTGCCAGTAGTATACTCCTAGTATCGAATGAGCAGTTCTTC
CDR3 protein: CASSILLVSNEQFF

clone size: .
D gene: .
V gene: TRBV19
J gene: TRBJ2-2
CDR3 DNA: TGTGCCAGTAGTAACCGGGGGGACAGGAAGACCGGGGAGCTGTTTTTT
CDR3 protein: CASSNRGDRKTGELFF

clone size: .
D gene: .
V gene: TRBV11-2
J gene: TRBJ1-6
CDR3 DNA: TGTGCCAGCAGCTTAGATCCAGGGATGAATTCACCCCTCCACTTT
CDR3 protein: CASSLDPGMNSPLHF

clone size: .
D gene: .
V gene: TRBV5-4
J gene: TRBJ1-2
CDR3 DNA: TGTGCCAGCAGCACCGGGGGCGTCGGTGGCTATGGCTACACCTTC
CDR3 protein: CASSTGGVGGYGYTF

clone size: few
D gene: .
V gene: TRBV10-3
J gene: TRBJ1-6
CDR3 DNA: TGTGCCATCACCCAGGGAAATTCACCCCTCCACTTT
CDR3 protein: CAITQGNSPLHF

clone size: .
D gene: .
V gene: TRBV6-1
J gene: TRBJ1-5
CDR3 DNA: TGTGCCAGCAGTGAAATGGGAGGCAATCAGCCCCAGCATTTT
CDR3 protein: CASSEMGGNQPQHF

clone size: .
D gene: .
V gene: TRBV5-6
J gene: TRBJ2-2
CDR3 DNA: TGTGCCAGCAGCCGCGATCATCAGGTGAATGCGAACACCGGGGAGCTGTTTTTT
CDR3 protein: CASSRDHQVNANTGELFF